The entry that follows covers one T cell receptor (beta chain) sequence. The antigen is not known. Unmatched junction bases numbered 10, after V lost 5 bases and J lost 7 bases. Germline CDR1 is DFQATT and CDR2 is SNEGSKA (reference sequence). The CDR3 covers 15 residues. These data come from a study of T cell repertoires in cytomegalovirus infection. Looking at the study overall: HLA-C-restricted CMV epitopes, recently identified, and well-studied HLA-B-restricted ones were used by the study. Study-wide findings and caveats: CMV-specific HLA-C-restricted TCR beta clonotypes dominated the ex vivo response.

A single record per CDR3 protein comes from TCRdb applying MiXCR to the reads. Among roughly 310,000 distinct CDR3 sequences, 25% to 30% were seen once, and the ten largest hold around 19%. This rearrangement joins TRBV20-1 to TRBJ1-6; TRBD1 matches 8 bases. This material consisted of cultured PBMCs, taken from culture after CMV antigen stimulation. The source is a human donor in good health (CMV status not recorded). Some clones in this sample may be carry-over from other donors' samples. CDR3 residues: CSAPKDRENNSPLHF. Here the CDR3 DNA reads TGCAGTGCTCCAAAGGACAGGGAGAACAATTCACCCCTCCACTTT.